The source of this T cell receptor beta chain is a study of T cell repertoires in ileal Crohn's disease (dated by TCRdb to about 2019). Study-wide context: Median disease duration was roughly 8.2 years, and about 35% of patients were identified as active smokers at the time of surgery. All patients had surgery for a complication: stricturing disease in around 61% and penetrating disease in about 40%. Postoperative therapy was given to about half of the patients, with thiopurines administered to approximately twelve patients and anti-TNF agents administered to 15 to 20 patients. TCR repertoire analysis was done in 57 Crohn's disease patients from a prospective multicentre cohort. The study was conducted in parallel with a multicentre cohort built to find predictors of early endoscopic recurrence after ileocolonic resection. Endoscopic postoperative recurrence was defined by a Rutgeerts score above i0. The study sequenced 150 to 200 mucosal samples from around 52 patients, taken at several locations on the surgical specimen and at postoperative endoscopy.

This clone was seen just once. There is no known antigen for this receptor. No much larger clone is present one base from it, and per-base qualities are unavailable. Adults with ileal or ileocolonic Crohn's disease and an indication for ileocolonic resection were eligible for inclusion. Before DNA extraction, whole ileal mucosal biopsies were kept frozen at -80 degrees C. Genomic DNA was isolated from frozen whole biopsies using a TRizol-based method, and the DNA was quantified with a NanoDrop 2000 spectrophotometer. For commercial TCRB immunosequencing, roughly 0.5 micrograms of biopsy DNA were submitted for each sample. Adaptive Biotechnology amplified CDR3 regions from genomic DNA with a two-step multiplex PCR that controlled for amplification bias. In the first PCR, primers covered every V and J gene segment, and in the second PCR, barcodes and Illumina adapters were added. An Illumina instrument was used to sequence the CDR3 libraries. The source study handled its data this way. The analysis drew on both the pipelines supplied by the vendor and custom analysis of the raw data in R/Bioconductor running R version 3.3.0. Clonality, ranging from 0 to 1, was calculated as the inverse of the normalised Shannon entropy of all productive clones. High-frequency clones were defined as the share of the repertoire taken up by the top 100 clones, keeping only clones that passed a 95% confidence test. The Simpson index measured repertoire diversity, and the Morisita-Horn index measured overlap between samples. TCRdb provides this immuneACCESS table in a form limited to in-frame rearrangements. Some clones are lacking; in checked studies, under half of them reflect an unresolved V gene, and why the rest are absent is not known. For V, J and clone size, that table is used; D and trimming come from the DNA. Across this sample there are fewer than 8,000 clones, with about two thirds seen only once. 8% to 10% of the sample goes to the ten largest clones.

CDR1 and CDR2 are read off the germline V gene as KGHSH and LQKENI. Trimming removed 2 bases from V and 8 bases from J, leaving 9 bases between the germline ends. The CDR3 runs 12 amino acids, cysteine and phenylalanine included. Only the CDR3 DNA stays, 36 bases, in frame from base 1. Broader findings and caveats from the paper: Compared with non-smokers, patients who were active smokers at surgery showed a significantly higher proportion of clonal expansions (about 25% vs 20%, p=0.02). More high-frequency clones were carried by sorted CD8 T cells than by CD4 T cells, suggesting that mucosal expansions were mainly CD8. Higher percentages of high-frequency clones at the time of surgery were linked to endoscopic recurrence, and every patient with clonality above 26.8% (18/57) had recurrence. Only a subgroup of patients, of unstated size, had their mucosal CD4 and CD8 T cells sorted and sequenced.

The TCR comes from an adult with Crohn's disease. The chain is made from TRBV18 and TRBJ1-1, with the D gene call left open. What was sequenced was ileal tissue. The CDR3 is CASSPGQTEAFF. The DNA is as follows: TGTGCCAGCTCACCAGGGCAGACAGAAGCTTTCTTT.